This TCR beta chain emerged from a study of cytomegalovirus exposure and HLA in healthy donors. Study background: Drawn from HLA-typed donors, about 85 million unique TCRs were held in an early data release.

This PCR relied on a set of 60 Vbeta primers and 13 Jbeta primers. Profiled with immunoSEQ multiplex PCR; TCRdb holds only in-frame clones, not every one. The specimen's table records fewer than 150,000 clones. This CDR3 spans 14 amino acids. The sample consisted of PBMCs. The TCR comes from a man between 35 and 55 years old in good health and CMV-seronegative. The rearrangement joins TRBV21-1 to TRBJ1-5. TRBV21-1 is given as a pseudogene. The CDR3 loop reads CASSKRRRGQPQHF. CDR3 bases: TGTGCCAGCAGCAAAAGACGGAGGGGTCAGCCCCAGCATTTT.